The rows below give T cell receptor beta chains drawn from one sample of a study of blood T cell repertoires in COVID-19. This table comes from immunoSEQ multiplex PCR, and its TCRdb copy is limited to in-frame clones, with some not included. Of a few hundred thousand clones listed, 80% to 90% are singletons. Sequencing was done on a sample of peripheral blood. These receptors all come from a man in his sixties who had recovered from COVID-19. CDR3s include the opening cysteine and the closing phenylalanine or tryptophan. D genes are given only for firm matches. For some rows the clone size is stated as once, few or many, or as a class when expanded; others skip it.

TRBV7-2	TRBJ2-7	14	-	-	CASSFRQASYEQYF	TGTGCCAGCAGCTTTAGACAGGCCTCCTACGAGCAGTACTTC
TRBV4-1	TRBJ1-5	16	-	TRBD1	CASSQDQTGGNQPQHF	TGCGCCAGCAGCCAAGATCAGACAGGGGGGAATCAACCCCAGCATTTT
TRBV2	TRBJ2-7	15	-	-	CASRGGDGARGEQYF	TGTGCCAGCAGGGGCGGGGACGGCGCCCGAGGCGAGCAGTACTTC
TRBV3-1/TRBV3-2	TRBJ1-2	16	many	-	CASSRPGRRPNYGYTF	TGTGCCAGCAGCCGACCCGGCAGGAGGCCCAACTATGGCTACACCTTC
TRBV5-1	TRBJ2-1	17	-	-	CASSPSSGGAFFYEQFF	TGCGCCAGCAGTCCTTCTAGTGGGGGGGCCTTCTTCTATGAGCAGTTCTTC
TRBV5-4	TRBJ2-2	18	-	TRBD1	CASSFPGTGTSYTGELFF	TGTGCCAGCAGCTTTCCCGGGACAGGGACTTCATACACCGGGGAGCTGTTTTTT
TRBV6-5	TRBJ1-1	13	-	-	CASRRPTDTEAFF	TGTGCCAGCAGGCGCCCGACAGACACTGAAGCTTTCTTT
TRBV19	TRBJ1-5	15	once	-	CASRRAEHSNQPQHF	TGTGCCAGTAGGCGGGCAGAACATAGCAATCAGCCCCAGCATTTT
TRBV5-1	TRBJ2-7	14	-	-	CASSLAATAYEQYF	TGCGCCAGCAGCTTGGCTGCGACAGCCTACGAGCAGTACTTC
TRBV28	TRBJ1-5	11	-	-	CASSTRQPQHF	TGTGCCAGCAGTACTAGACAGCCCCAGCATTTT
TRBV6-5	TRBJ2-5	13	-	TRBD1	CASRGTGSQTQYF	TGTGCCAGCAGAGGGACAGGGAGTCAGACCCAGTACTTC
TRBV7-9	TRBJ2-3	18	-	TRBD2	CASRLGASGGHYTDTQYF	TGTGCCAGCAGGTTGGGGGCTAGCGGGGGCCATTATACAGATACGCAGTATTTT
TRBV27	TRBJ2-7	11	-	-	CASSGGNEQYF	TGTGCCAGCTCCGGGGGAAACGAGCAGTACTTC
TRBV5-4	TRBJ1-1	16	-	TRBD1	CASSPGTALLNTEAFF	TGTGCCAGCAGCCCTGGGACAGCACTTCTGAACACTGAAGCTTTCTTT
TRBV7-2	TRBJ2-2	15	-	TRBD2	CASSLTSAITGELFF	TGTGCCAGCAGCTTAACTAGCGCGATCACCGGGGAGCTGTTTTTT
TRBV6-2/TRBV6-3	TRBJ2-7	16	few	-	CASSYSPRGGGHEQYF	TGTGCCAGCAGTTACTCCCCCCGGGGCGGGGGCCACGAGCAGTACTTC
TRBV4-3	TRBJ1-2	13	-	-	CASSSPGRAGYTF	TGCGCCAGCAGCTCCCCTGGGAGGGCGGGCTACACCTTC
TRBV11-2	TRBJ2-1	18	few	TRBD2	CASSLSGIGLAGTNEQFF	TGTGCCAGCAGCTTAAGCGGGATCGGCCTAGCGGGGACCAATGAGCAGTTCTTC
TRBV7-9	TRBJ1-1	13	once	-	CASSTGLATEAFF	TGTGCCAGCAGCACGGGACTTGCCACTGAAGCTTTCTTT
TRBV3-1/TRBV3-2	TRBJ2-1	15	-	-	CASSQDLSSYNEQFF	TGTGCCAGCAGCCAAGATCTGAGCTCCTACAATGAGCAGTTCTTC
TRBV7-3	TRBJ2-7	15	-	-	CASSLNTGNIYEQYF	TGTGCCAGCAGCCTTAATACAGGGAATATTTACGAGCAGTACTTC
TRBV27	TRBJ2-4	11	-	-	CASSTGIIKYF	TGTGCCAGCAGTACAGGGATAATCAAGTACTTC
TRBV7-2	TRBJ1-3	15	-	TRBD1	CASSLAGGGGNTIYF	TGTGCCAGCAGCTTAGCAGGGGGCGGTGGAAACACCATATATTTT
TRBV3-1/TRBV3-2	TRBJ1-6	15	-	TRBD1	CASSQESGGDSPLHF	TGTGCCAGCAGCCAAGAGTCAGGGGGCGATTCACCCCTCCACTTT
TRBV16	TRBJ1-2	16	-	TRBD1	CASSQTSGQGEGGYTF	TGTGCCAGCAGCCAGACGTCGGGACAGGGGGAAGGAGGCTACACCTTC
TRBV30	TRBJ1-2	15	-	TRBD1	CAWSTPGQGTYGYTF	TGTGCCTGGAGTACCCCGGGACAGGGGACCTATGGCTACACCTTC
TRBV20-1	TRBJ2-5	13	-	-	CSASPGLIETQYF	TGCAGTGCTAGTCCCGGACTAATAGAGACCCAGTACTTC
TRBV6-5	TRBJ2-3	12	-	TRBD2	CASKAGGDTQYF	TGTGCCAGCAAGGCGGGAGGGGATACGCAGTATTTT
TRBV9	TRBJ1-6	16	once	-	CASSPREGGYNSPLHF	TGTGCCAGCAGCCCGCGGGAGGGAGGGTATAATTCACCCCTCCACTTT
TRBV9	TRBJ1-1	14	-	TRBD1	CASSVEQGNTEAFF	TGTGCCAGCAGCGTAGAACAGGGGAATACTGAAGCTTTCTTT
TRBV28	TRBJ1-3	17	few	-	CASSSPHAPDSGNTIYF	TGTGCCAGCAGTTCTCCCCACGCCCCCGATAGTGGAAACACCATATATTTT
TRBV11-1	TRBJ1-1	16	once	-	CASRTGGRDVDTEAFF	TGTGCCAGCAGGACGGGGGGGCGCGATGTAGACACTGAAGCTTTCTTT
TRBV5-4	TRBJ2-1	16	-	TRBD1	CASSLPGQGAYNEQFF	TGTGCCAGCAGCTTGCCGGGACAGGGGGCTTACAATGAGCAGTTCTTC
TRBV18	TRBJ2-1	15	-	TRBD1	CASSPRTGEDNEQFF	TGTGCCAGCTCACCCCGGACAGGGGAGGACAATGAGCAGTTCTTC
TRBV9	TRBJ1-4	15	-	-	CASSVGGTTDEKLFF	TGTGCCAGCAGCGTAGGGGGGACAACGGATGAAAAACTGTTTTTT
TRBV19	TRBJ2-5	18	-	TRBD2	CASNPPGLAGGPMETQYF	TGTGCCAGTAATCCACCGGGACTAGCGGGAGGGCCGATGGAGACCCAGTACTTC
TRBV6-4	TRBJ1-1	13	-	-	CASSDRRGGEAFF	TGTGCCAGCAGTGACCGCAGGGGCGGTGAAGCTTTCTTT
TRBV5-5	TRBJ1-1	13	-	-	CASRRQIDTEAFF	TGTGCCAGCAGGCGACAGATAGACACTGAAGCTTTCTTT
TRBV19	TRBJ2-1	11	-	TRBD2	CASSLTSEQFF	TGTGCCAGTAGTCTGACTAGCGAGCAGTTCTTC
TRBV11-2	TRBJ1-2	13	-	-	CASSSGQNYGYTF	TGTGCCAGCAGTTCTGGACAGAACTATGGCTACACCTTC
TRBV4-2	TRBJ1-2	15	-	-	CASSQDLVGFKRYTF	TGTGCCAGCAGCCAAGATCTCGTGGGCTTCAAGCGCTACACCTTC